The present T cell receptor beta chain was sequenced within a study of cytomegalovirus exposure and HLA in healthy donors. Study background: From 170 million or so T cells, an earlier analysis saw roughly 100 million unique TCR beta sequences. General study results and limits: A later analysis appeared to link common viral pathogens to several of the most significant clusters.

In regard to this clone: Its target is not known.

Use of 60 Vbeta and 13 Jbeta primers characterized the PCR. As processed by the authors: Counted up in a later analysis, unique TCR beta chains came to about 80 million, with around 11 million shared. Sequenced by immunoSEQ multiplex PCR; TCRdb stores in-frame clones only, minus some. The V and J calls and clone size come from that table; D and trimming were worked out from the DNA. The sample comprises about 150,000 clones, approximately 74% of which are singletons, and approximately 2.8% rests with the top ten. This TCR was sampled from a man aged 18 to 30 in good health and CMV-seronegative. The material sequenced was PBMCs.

DNA for the CDR3: TGCGCCAGCAGCCGGACACAGGGGTTAGGGAACACTGAAGCTTTCTTT. It encodes CASSRTQGLGNTEAFF. V usage is TRBV5-1 and J usage is TRBJ1-1; 7 nucleotides align to TRBD1. V gave up 4 bases and J gave up 1 base; unmatched junction bases: 10. Germline V gene lookup returns CDR1 SGHRS and CDR2 YFSETQ. This CDR3 region has 16 residues.